The 27 T cell receptor beta chains reported below all come from one sample, sequenced in a study of OX40 agonist ivuxolimab in advanced cancers. TCRdb keeps only in-frame clones here, not all; method: immunoSEQ multiplex PCR. There are 55,000 to 70,000 clones in the sample; about 86% occur only once, and about 0.95% lies in the top ten. The material sequenced was CD4+ or CD8+ T cells sorted from blood, taken in a trial of the OX40 agonist ivuxolimab. These receptors were taken from an adult with an advanced solid tumor such as melanoma, head and neck, liver or kidney cancer.

This clone was counted only a few times. The gene calls are TRBV7-9 and TRBJ2-5; perhaps TRBD2 as D (6 bases). CDR1 SEHNR and CDR2 FQNEAQ come from the germline V gene (reference sequence). The CDR3 length is 16 residues. V lost 1 base and J lost 3, with 15 bases in between. CDR3 DNA: TGTGCCAGCAGCTTAGATGGGACTGGAGGAAAAGAGACCCAGTACTTC. It specifies CASSLDGTGGKETQYF.

The chain joins TRBV6-5 to TRBJ1-3, with 9 positions matching TRBD1. The V gene end was trimmed by 5 bases and the J gene end by 3 bases; junction bases not matched to a gene: 5. The germline CDR1 and CDR2 sequences are MNHEY and SVGAGI. The CDR3 is 15 amino acids. The DNA for the CDR3 is TGTGCCAGCAGTATGGGACAGGGCTTTGGAAACACCATATATTTT. Its protein product is CASSMGQGFGNTIYF.

The chain employs TRBV14 and TRBJ2-2; 15 bases match TRBD2. Per germline, CDR1 SGHDN and CDR2 FVKESK. This CDR3 comprises 17 residues. V dropped 5 bases and J dropped 4; count of bases not matched to a gene: 5. CDR3 coding DNA: TGTGCCAGCAGCGGACTAGCGGGGGGGCGGTCCACCGGGGAGCTGTTTTTT. It translates to CASSGLAGGRSTGELFF. The complete variable domain, with remaining parts taken from reference TRBV14 and TRBJ2-2, reads EAGVTQFPSHSVIEKGQTVTLRCDPISGHDNLYWYRRVMGKEIKFLLHFVKESKQDESGMPNNRFLAERTGGTYSTLKVQPAELEDSGVYFCASSGLAGGRSTGELFFGEGSRLTVL.

V gene TRBV10-3 combines with J gene TRBJ2-7, with D tentatively TRBD1 (6 bases). From germline, CDR1 is ENHRY and CDR2 SYGVKD. The CDR3 covers 11 residues. In nucleotides, the CDR3 is TGTGCCAGCCCGGTGGGGACAACATTGGGAGTA. It yields the protein CASPVGTTLGV.

The genes are TRBV7-9 and TRBJ2-1; possibly TRBD1 for D (5 bases). The CDR3 runs to 15 residues. The V gene's germline CDR1 is SEHNR and CDR2 FQNEAQ (reference sequence). V was pared by 2 bases and J by 8 bases, with 16 bases between. The CDR3 sequence: CASSLQRQGIDEQFF. The CDR3 DNA follows: TGTGCCAGCAGCTTACAGAGGCAGGGCATCGATGAGCAGTTCTTC.

In this sample, this clone turned up a few times. The chain is built from TRBV19 and TRBJ1-6, with a weak D call TRBD1 (5 bases). V shed 6 bases and J shed 6 bases, with 15 bases lying between them. Germline assignment: CDR1 LNHDA and CDR2 SQIVND (reference sequence). The CDR3 is made up of 15 amino acids. CDR3: CASRPFPGRNSPLHF. CDR3 DNA: TGTGCCAGTAGGCCGTTCCCGGGACGTAATTCACCCCTCCACTTT.

The chain carries TRBV7-5 and TRBJ1-1; the D segment call TRBD1 is taken from the table without a DNA check. TRBV7-5 is a known pseudogene. The CDR3 extends over 18 amino acids. CDR3 DNA: TGTGCCAGAAGCCAAAATTGGACAGGGAGATGCCCATCTACTGAAGCTTTCTTT. Translating it yields CARSQNWTGRCPSTEAFF.

This clone was counted a few times. This sequence joins TRBV5-1 and TRBJ2-5; no clear D gene. Germline CDR1 reads SGHRS; CDR2 reads YFSETQ. The CDR3 extends over 14 amino acids. The germline V and J ends were trimmed by 0 bases and 5 bases, with 11 bases remaining between them. For the CDR3, the DNA is TGCGCCAGCAGCTTGGGGGTCTTGGGGGAGACCCAGTACTTC. As protein: CASSLGVLGETQYF.

This clone was observed once. This chain links TRBV30 with TRBJ2-2; weak D call: TRBD2 (6 bases). Germline loops: CDR1 GTSNPN, CDR2 SVGIG (reference sequence). This CDR3 region has 14 residues. Deletions cut 3 bases from V and 1 base from J, with 9 bases between. CDR3 DNA sequence: TGTGCCTGGAGGGGGCGGGGGAACACCGGGGAGCTGTTTTTT. It is translated as CAWRGRGNTGELFF.

The V and J genes are TRBV2 and TRBJ1-2, with D maybe TRBD1 (5 bases). V gave up 8 bases and J gave up 5 bases, with 21 bases separating them. CDR1 and CDR2 from the germline V gene are SNHLY and FYNNEI. The CDR3 runs to 15 residues. Here the CDR3 DNA reads TGTGCCAGCGACAGAGCTAAGATGCTGAGTTATGGCTACACCTTC. Amino acid sequence: CASDRAKMLSYGYTF.

This clone was counted once. The genes are TRBV19 and TRBJ2-3, with 11 bases fitting TRBD2. The CDR3 contains 12 residues. Germline V CDR1 and CDR2: LNHDA, SQIVND (reference sequence). Trimming removed 8 bases from V and 8 bases from J; junction bases left unmatched: 3. CDR3 sequence: CASRTSGGTQYF. CDR3 bases: TGTGCCAGTCGAACTAGCGGGGGTACGCAGTATTTT.

The chain recombines TRBV5-1 with TRBJ2-7; D gene ambiguous. V lost 1 base to trimming and J lost 0 bases, with 20 bases between them. There are 18 residues in the CDR3. Looked up from germline, CDR1 is SGHRS and CDR2 is YFSETQ. CDR3 in amino acids: CASSLKSPTSLSSYEQYF. Written as DNA, the CDR3 is TGCGCCAGCAGCTTGAAGTCTCCAACATCCTTGAGCTCCTACGAGCAGTACTTC.

This clone was found once. The chain is built from TRBV10-2 and TRBJ2-3; D may correspond to TRBD1 or TRBD2 (5 bases each). The CDR3 is 16 amino acids. V lost 6 bases, J lost 0 bases, and 16 bases lay in between. Germline V gives CDR1 WSHSY, CDR2 SAAADI. The CDR3 here is CASRTRDGSSTDTQYF. CDR3 sequence (DNA): TGCGCCAGCAGAACCCGGGACGGGTCTAGCACAGATACGCAGTATTTT.

This clone was counted only a few times. The rearrangement uses TRBV5-1 and TRBJ1-3, with TRBD1 matching 7 bases. The germline gives CDR1 SGHRS, CDR2 YFSETQ. This CDR3 region has 15 residues. V was pared by 4 bases and J by 2 bases, with 6 bases of the junction left unmatched. The CDR3 protein is CASSPGTVTGNTIYF. CDR3 DNA sequence: TGCGCCAGCAGCCCCGGGACAGTAACTGGAAACACCATATATTTT.

The chain links TRBV6-5 to TRBJ2-7, with 10 bases fitting TRBD1. The germline V gene encodes CDR1 MNHEY and CDR2 SVGAGI. The CDR3 sequence is 14 residues long. V lost 6 bases and J lost 7; bases outside the gene matches: 9. The CDR3 here is CASRPPTGGYEQYF. Written as DNA, the CDR3 is TGTGCCAGCAGACCCCCGACAGGGGGCTATGAGCAGTACTTC.

V and J are TRBV5-8 and TRBJ2-7; 7 bases are a match to TRBD2. The CDR3 spans 14 residues. Trimming took 4 bases from V and 0 from J; bases not matched to a gene: 4. Germline CDR1 and CDR2: SGHTS and YDEGEE. The CDR3, as DNA: TGTGCCAGCAGCAGTAGCGGGTTCTCCTACGAGCAGTACTTC. It is translated as CASSSSGFSYEQYF. Combining the CDR3 with reference TRBV5-8 and TRBJ2-7 gives the whole variable domain EAGVTQSPTHLIKTRGQQATLRCSPISGHTSVYWYQQALGLGLQFLLWYDEGEERNRGNFPPRFSGRQFPNYSSELNVNALELEDSALYLCASSSSGFSYEQYFGPGTRLTVT.

Turning to this clone: A junction end diverges from the germline sequence, so it may reflect a read error. This rearrangement joins TRBV9 to TRBJ2-1; D perhaps matches TRBD2 (6 bases). Germline loops: CDR1 SGDLS, CDR2 YYNGEE. The CDR3 runs to 13 residues. CDR3: CASSVAIGGPPLF. The CDR3 DNA sequence: TGTGCCAGCAGCGTAGCTATCGGGGGTCCCCCTCTCTTC.

The chain has TRBV6-5 and TRBJ1-6; 11 nucleotides match TRBD1. The V and J ends lost 0 bases and 7 bases, in that order; junction bases with no gene match: 2. This CDR3 has 16 residues. Germline CDR1 MNHEY, CDR2 SVGAGI. The DNA of the CDR3 is TGTGCCAGCAGTTACTCGGACAGGGGGCTAAATTCACCCCTCCACTTT. Amino acids: CASSYSDRGLNSPLHF.

The chain links TRBV5-4 to TRBJ2-5; unclear D gene. The J call could be wrong; TRBJ2-7 is a better fit for the DNA end. CDR3 length: 15 amino acids. CDR1 is SGHNT and CDR2 is YYREEE in the germline V gene (reference sequence). CDR3 nucleotide sequence: TGTGCCAGCAGCCGCGAGACAAGCCTCTCCTACGAGCAGTACTTC. Translated: CASSRETSLSYEQYF.

This clone appeared a few times. The V gene is TRBV7-8, the J gene TRBJ2-1; 7 positions agree with TRBD2. The ends lost 4 bases at V and 3 bases at J; junction bases unmatched: 6. The germline gives CDR1 SGHVS, CDR2 FQNEAQ. The CDR3 is made up of 15 amino acids. CDR3 sequence reads: CASSSRLANYNEQFF. CDR3 DNA sequence: TGTGCCAGCAGCTCCCGACTAGCAAACTACAATGAGCAGTTCTTC.

This sequence joins TRBV6-1 and TRBJ1-4, with a tentative D call TRBD1 (5 bases). V was shortened by 7 bases and J by 5 bases, with 14 bases between the two germline ends. The CDR3 runs 14 residues. CDR1 is MNHNS and CDR2 is SASEGT in the germline V gene. The CDR3 region is CASKTGGRNEKLFF. The CDR3 bases are TGTGCCAGCAAAACGGGGGGTCGAAATGAAAAACTGTTTTTT.

This chain uses TRBV11-2 with TRBJ2-1; the match to TRBD2 covers 13 bases. Germline V gives CDR1 SGHAT, CDR2 FQNNGV. The CDR3 contains 16 residues. V dropped 5 bases and J dropped 10; count of bases not matched to a gene: 11. CDR3 coding DNA: TGTGCCAGCAGCGTACTAGCGGGGGGGCGAGGTAAAGAGCAGTTCTTC. The encoded protein is CASSVLAGGRGKEQFF.

This clone has just one count. This sequence joins TRBV7-9 and TRBJ2-1; D is ambiguous. Germline V gene sequence: CDR1 SEHNR, CDR2 FQNEAQ (reference sequence). Trimming took off 1 base at V and 9 bases at J, with 7 bases between the two ends. The CDR3 consists of 12 residues. The DNA for the CDR3 is TGTGCCAGCAGCTTAGTCGGCGTTGAGCAGTTCTTC. Translating it yields CASSLVGVEQFF.

J is TRBJ2-5 and V is TRBV2; D may be TRBD1 (5 bases). V was pared by 5 bases and J by 8 bases, with 15 bases between. The CDR3 runs 13 residues. CDR1 is SNHLY and CDR2 is FYNNEI in the germline V gene. The CDR3: CASSRQPESTQYF. The CDR3 nucleotides read TGTGCCAGCAGTCGACAGCCTGAGAGTACCCAGTACTTC.

This clone was seen a handful of times. V and J are TRBV2 and TRBJ1-1, with 9 bases aligning to TRBD1. CDR1 is SNHLY, CDR2 FYNNEI, per germline. The CDR3 covers 12 residues. The V gene end was trimmed by 4 bases and the J gene end by 11 bases; junction bases not matched to a gene: 5. The CDR3, as DNA: TGTGCCAGCAGTGTAGGGGACAGGGCGGCTTTCTTT. Translated, it gives CASSVGDRAAFF.

This chain links TRBV2 with TRBJ2-3; D is uncertain. The CDR3 runs to 14 residues. Trimming took off 7 bases at V and 4 bases at J, with 15 bases between the two ends. Germline CDR1 and CDR2: SNHLY and FYNNEI. CDR3 loop: CASTTLRGSDTQYF. CDR3 nucleotides: TGTGCCAGCACGACCCTTCGTGGGTCAGATACGCAGTATTTT.

This clone was seen just once. V and J are TRBV5-1 and TRBJ2-3, with 8 bases aligning to TRBD2. This CDR3 spans 16 amino acids. Germline CDR1 and CDR2: SGHRS and YFSETQ. J was trimmed by 0 bases and V by 4 bases; bases with no gene match: 7. Written as DNA, the CDR3 is TGCGCCAGCAGCCTAACTAGCGGCCTTAGCACAGATACGCAGTATTTT. The encoded protein is CASSLTSGLSTDTQYF.